This T cell receptor (beta chain) was documented in a study of blood T cells in healthy people across ages. Study results and caveats: Strong correlation was found linking TCR beta diversity to naive T cell percentage.

There are a few counts of this clonotype. What it recognizes is unknown. A second PCR, run for roughly 7 to 11 cycles, used a sample-barcoded 5' primer plus a J-beta primer mix. Using its own MiXCR run on the 5' RACE reads, TCRdb lists one record per CDR3 protein. This sample has 1.5 million or so distinct CDR3 sequences, with approximately 38% found just once. Trimming shortened V by 10 bases and J by 1 base, and 17 bases separated the two germline ends. There are 15 residues in the CDR3. Germline V CDR1 and CDR2: MNHNS, SASEGT. The chain combines TRBV6-1 with TRBJ2-1, with D possibly TRBD2 on 6 matching bases. What was sequenced was blood. The source of this sequence is a young woman in good health. In nucleotides, the CDR3 is TGTGCCACCGACGATCTAGGGAGGTCCTACAATGAGCAGTTCTTC. Residues: CATDDLGRSYNEQFF.